The 21 T cell receptor beta chains presented below share a single source sample, sequenced in a study of control samples from healthy donors and cancer patients. The data were produced by immunoSEQ multiplex PCR, yet TCRdb's version contains in-frame clones alone and is incomplete. The sample lists 10,000 to 15,000 clones; around 87% were seen once. Sequenced sample: formalin-fixed, paraffin-embedded tissue. The origin of the receptors is a male donor with melanoma.

The chain links TRBV27 to TRBJ1-5; D unresolved. V was cut by 2 bases and J by 5 bases, with 7 bases left in between. CDR1 is MNHEY and CDR2 is SMNVEV in the germline V gene (reference sequence). The CDR3 consists of 13 residues. The CDR3 DNA reads TGTGCCAGCAGTTTACGAATCGATCAGCCCCAGCATTTT. Amino acid sequence: CASSLRIDQPQHF.

The V call is TRBV6-5, the J call TRBJ2-1; TRBD1 matches 7 bases. Germline CDR1 reads MNHEY; CDR2 reads SVGAGI. The CDR3 runs 15 residues. The trim removed 6 bases at V and 2 bases at J, leaving 7 bases unmatched. CDR3 residues: CASSERTGAYNEQFF. For the CDR3, the DNA is TGTGCCAGCAGCGAGCGGACAGGAGCCTACAATGAGCAGTTCTTC.

The rearrangement joins TRBV14 to TRBJ2-1; a possible D gene is TRBD2 (5 bases). The V gene lost 2 bases and the J gene lost 9 bases, with 17 bases spanning the gap. Germline CDR1 and CDR2: SGHDN and FVKESK. The CDR3 is 15 residues long. Here the CDR3 reads CASSQRERQRSEQFF. The CDR3 coding sequence is TGTGCCAGCAGCCAAAGAGAGCGGCAGCGCTCTGAGCAGTTCTTC.

The chain combines TRBV5-1 with TRBJ1-3, with a weak D call TRBD1 (6 bases). The germline V gene has CDR1 SGHRS and CDR2 YFSETQ. The CDR3 runs to 16 residues. The V gene lost 0 bases and the J gene lost 0 bases, with 10 bases spanning the gap. The CDR3 sequence: CASSLAGQSSGNTIYF. The CDR3 DNA reads as TGCGCCAGCAGCTTGGCCGGACAGTCCTCTGGAAACACCATATATTTT.

The chain has TRBV7-2 and TRBJ2-3; D gene ambiguous. Germline CDR1 is SGHTA and CDR2 is FQGNSA. The V end lost 3 bases, the J end lost 9 bases, and 10 bases lay between the germline ends. This CDR3 is built from 12 residues. CDR3 amino acids: CASSLSEDTQYF. CDR3 bases: TGTGCCAGCAGCTTGTCAGAAGACACGCAGTATTTT. Variable domain in full (rest from reference TRBV7-2 and TRBJ2-3): GAGVSQSPSNKVTEKGKDVELRCDPISGHTALYWYRQSLGQGLEFLIYFQGNSAPDKSGLPSDRFSAERTGGSVSTLTIQRTQQEDSAVYLCASSLSEDTQYFGPGTRLTVL.

The chain links TRBV24-1 to TRBJ2-3; D remains unclear. This CDR3 is built from 11 residues. The V gene lost 6 bases and the J gene lost 5 bases, with 5 bases spanning the gap. Germline loops: CDR1 KGHDR, CDR2 SFDVKD. CDR3 in DNA: TGTGCCACCAGTAATAGAGATACGCAGTATTTT. As protein: CATSNRDTQYF.

The V and J genes are TRBV6-5 and TRBJ2-3, with D unresolved. This CDR3 contains 15 residues. Per the germline V gene, CDR1 is MNHEY and CDR2 is SVGAGI. The ends were cut back, 0 bases at V and 8 bases at J, with 15 bases in the middle. In DNA form, the CDR3 reads TGTGCCAGCAGTTACTCGGTTTCGGCAACCGGTACGCAGTATTTT. Its protein product is CASSYSVSATGTQYF.

The chain uses TRBV7-3 and TRBJ1-1; no clear D. Germline assignment: CDR1 SGHTA and CDR2 FQGTGA. V was cut by 1 base and J by 2 bases, with 8 bases left in between. The CDR3 is 14 residues long. The DNA of the CDR3 is TGTGCCAGCAGCTTAAAAGGAAGTAACACTGAAGCTTTCTTT. Its protein is CASSLKGSNTEAFF. Using reference TRBV7-3 and TRBJ1-1 for the parts outside the CDR3, the full variable domain is GAGVSQTPSNKVTEKGKYVELRCDPISGHTALYWYRQSLGQGPEFLIYFQGTGAADDSGLPNDRFFAVRPEGSVSTLKIQRTERGDSAVYLCASSLKGSNTEAFFGQGTRLTVV.

The rearrangement uses TRBV2 and TRBJ1-6; 7 bases are a match to TRBD1. The germline gives CDR1 SNHLY, CDR2 FYNNEI. The CDR3 contains 14 residues. After removal of 4 bases from V and 7 bases from J, the junction contained 4 bases not matched to a gene. The CDR3 loop is CASSGGTVNSPLHF. The CDR3 DNA is TGTGCCAGCAGTGGGGGGACAGTAAATTCACCCCTCCACTTT.

The chain couples TRBV4-3 to TRBJ2-1, with D perhaps matching TRBD2 (5 bases). The CDR3 loop spans 17 amino acids. Germline CDR1 LGHNA, CDR2 YSLEER. The ends were cut back, 1 base at V and 1 base at J, with 14 bases in the middle. CDR3 residues: CASSQGLRRGSYNEQFF. Written as DNA, the CDR3 is TGCGCCAGCAGCCAAGGTTTGCGGAGAGGGTCCTACAATGAGCAGTTCTTC.

J is TRBJ2-1 and V is TRBV9; D uncertain. The CDR3 loop spans 14 amino acids. Germline CDR1 and CDR2: SGDLS and YYNGEE. Between the trimmed V and J ends, which lost 3 bases and 8 bases, there was a span of 15 bases. The CDR3 loop is CASSELGGRDEQFF. The CDR3 DNA reads as TGTGCCAGCAGCGAGTTGGGCGGAAGGGATGAGCAGTTCTTC.

The rearrangement joins TRBV24-1 to TRBJ1-4; 9 positions match TRBD1. Germline CDR1 and CDR2: KGHDR and SFDVKD. V shed 5 bases, J shed 4 bases, and the junction held 4 bases outside the gene matches. This CDR3 has 15 amino acids. Written as DNA, the CDR3 is TGTGCCACCAGTGGGACAGGGGACCTTAATGAAAAACTGTTTTTT. Its translation is CATSGTGDLNEKLFF.

This chain links TRBV2 with TRBJ2-5, with 10 bases fitting TRBD2. In germline, CDR1 is SNHLY, CDR2 FYNNEI. The CDR3 has 14 residues. V dropped 8 bases and J dropped 1; count of bases not matched to a gene: 4. The CDR3 DNA follows: TGTGCCAGCGGACGGACTAGCGGCCAAGAGACCCAGTACTTC. Translating it yields CASGRTSGQETQYF.

The V gene is TRBV19, the J gene TRBJ2-1; D gene uncertain. V lost 5 bases and J lost 8, with 13 bases in between. Germline V CDR1 and CDR2: LNHDA, SQIVND (reference sequence). The CDR3 runs 13 residues. The CDR3: CASSLQTWDEQFF. CDR3 nucleotides: TGTGCCAGTAGTCTCCAGACCTGGGATGAGCAGTTCTTC.

The chain combines TRBV7-9 with TRBJ1-1; unclear D gene. V was shortened by 5 bases and J by 6 bases, with 13 bases between the two germline ends. CDR1 is SEHNR, CDR2 FQNEAQ, per germline (reference sequence). CDR3 length equals 13 residues. The CDR3 loop reads CASSPESRPEAFF. CDR3 in DNA: TGTGCCAGCAGCCCGGAATCACGCCCTGAAGCTTTCTTT.

The chain carries TRBV24-1 and TRBJ1-5; D unresolved. CDR3 length equals 14 residues. Trimming stripped 5 bases from V and 0 bases from J, with 7 bases between. Germline-derived CDR1 and CDR2 are KGHDR and SFDVKD. The CDR3: CATSGRDSNQPQHF. The CDR3 bases are TGTGCCACCAGTGGGCGTGATAGCAATCAGCCCCAGCATTTT.

The chain combines TRBV19 with TRBJ1-4; weak D call: TRBD1 (5 bases). Trimming cost V 3 bases and J 4 bases, with 9 bases left between them. This CDR3 spans 14 amino acids. Germline V lookup: CDR1 LNHDA, CDR2 SQIVND (reference sequence). CDR3 in amino acids: CASSIRQGNEKLFF. In DNA form, the CDR3 reads TGTGCCAGTAGTATCAGGCAGGGTAATGAAAAACTGTTTTTT.

In its sample, this clone was seen once. The chain uses TRBV24-1 and TRBJ1-4, with 8 bases that match TRBD1. CDR1 and CDR2 (germline): KGHDR, SFDVKD. The CDR3 is 24 residues long. V shed 0 bases and J 0 bases; nucleotides not matched to a gene: 23. In DNA, the CDR3 is TGTGCCACCAGTGATTTGCAGGACAGGGACCATAGAGGGAAATCCCGACCAACTAATGAAAAACTGTTTTTT. This sequence encodes CATSDLQDRDHRGKSRPTNEKLFF.

The chain combines TRBV19 with TRBJ2-2; perhaps D is TRBD1 or TRBD2 (5 bases each). CDR3 size: 15 residues. CDR1 is LNHDA and CDR2 is SQIVND in the germline V gene (reference sequence). V was shortened by 1 base and J by 3 bases, with 9 bases between the two germline ends. The CDR3 DNA reads as TGTGCCAGTAGTATAGGAGGGACCCACACCGGGGAGCTGTTTTTT. Amino acids: CASSIGGTHTGELFF.

There are a few counts of this clone. V is TRBV6-1 and J is TRBJ1-6; no clear D gene. CDR1 and CDR2 (germline): MNHNS, SASEGT. Trimming cost V 3 bases and J 5 bases, with 23 bases left between them. The CDR3 contains 19 residues. CDR3 amino acids: CASSDWPLISLEDNSPLHF. The CDR3 DNA sequence: TGTGCCAGCAGTGATTGGCCCCTCATATCCCTAGAGGATAATTCACCCCTCCACTTT.

Notes on this clone: The sample has other DNA sequences that encode this CDR3 too. The CDR3 DNA is TGTGCCAGCAGCGAACAGGGGGTCGGTCAGCCCCAGCATTTT. It specifies CASSEQGVGQPQHF. V gene TRBV14 combines with J gene TRBJ1-5, with 8 bases that match TRBD1. V dropped 5 bases and J dropped 6; count of bases not matched to a gene: 6. Germline-derived CDR1 and CDR2 are SGHDN and FVKESK. This CDR3 has 14 amino acids.